The 14 T cell receptor beta chains presented below share a single source sample, sequenced in a study of blood T cell repertoires in COVID-19. Produced via immunoSEQ multiplex PCR; TCRdb's table is partial and in-frame only. This sample has approximately 75,000 clones, with approximately 86% found just once. Sequencing was performed on peripheral blood. The receptors were gathered from a man older than 75 with COVID-19, enrolled during active disease.

This clone was detected only once. The junction does not match germline at one end; this may be a read error. V usage is TRBV7-7 and J usage is TRBJ1-1; TRBD1 is a possible D gene (5 bases). CDR3 size: 10 residues. Germline V gives CDR1 SSHAT, CDR2 FNYEAQ (reference sequence). CDR3 DNA sequence: TGTGCCAGCCACCTAGGACACCAGGTATTT. Its translation is CASHLGHQVF. Based on the CDR3 plus reference TRBV7-7 and TRBJ1-1, the full variable domain is GAGVSQSPRYKVTKRGQDVTLRCDPISSHATLYWYQQALGQGPEFLTYFNYEAQPDKSGLPSDRFSAERPEGSISTLTIQRTEQRDSAMYRCASHLGHQVFGQGTRLTVV.

The V gene is TRBV11-2, the J gene TRBJ1-1; D not resolved. V lost 2 bases and J 0 bases, leaving 10 bases between the germline ends. The CDR3 sequence is 15 residues long. Germline CDR1 is SGHAT and CDR2 is FQNNGV. CDR3 residues: CASSLSPTVNTEAFF. CDR3 bases: TGTGCCAGCAGCTTAAGTCCCACAGTGAACACTGAAGCTTTCTTT.

This clone has only one observation. The chain couples TRBV12-5 to TRBJ2-7; TRBD2 aligns across 8 bases. This CDR3 has 14 residues. Germline V gives CDR1 LGHNT, CDR2 FRNRAP. With 5 bases clipped from V and 0 bases from J, the junction kept 3 bases outside the gene matches. The CDR3 DNA sequence: TGTGCTAGTGGTGTAGCGGGGAGCTCCTACGAGCAGTACTTC. Encoded protein: CASGVAGSSYEQYF.

The gene calls are TRBV5-1 and TRBJ2-1; TRBD2 matches at 8 bases. The germline V gene encodes CDR1 SGHRS and CDR2 YFSETQ. There are 16 residues in the CDR3. Unmatched junction bases numbered 8, after V lost 4 bases and J lost 2 bases. CDR3 in DNA: TGCGCCAGCAGCGGTGGGGGACTAGAGGCCTACAATGAGCAGTTCTTC. It codes for CASSGGGLEAYNEQFF.

This chain connects TRBV18 to TRBJ2-5; the match to TRBD1 covers 8 bases. Unmatched junction bases numbered 5, after V lost 3 bases and J lost 5 bases. The CDR3 covers 14 residues. Germline CDR1 is KGHSH and CDR2 is LQKENI. CDR3 DNA sequence: TGTGCCAGCTCACCCGGGACAGGTTTGGAGACCCAGTACTTC. Translated: CASSPGTGLETQYF.

This chain links TRBV7-2 with TRBJ1-5; tentative D call: TRBD1 (5 bases). The CDR3 covers 14 residues. V lost 2 bases and J 3 bases, leaving 8 bases between the germline ends. CDR1 SGHTA and CDR2 FQGNSA come from the germline V gene. The CDR3 nucleotides are TGTGCCAGCAGCTTAATCAGGGACAATCAGCCCCAGCATTTT. As protein: CASSLIRDNQPQHF.

The CDR3 protein is CSVAGGRETQYF. CDR3 nucleotide sequence: TGCAGCGTGGCAGGAGGAAGAGAGACCCAGTACTTC. V gene TRBV29-1 combines with J gene TRBJ2-5, with D possibly TRBD2 on 5 matching bases. The germline gives CDR1 SQVTM, CDR2 ANQGSEA. The CDR3 contains 12 residues. The V end was cut by 6 bases, the J end by 4 bases, with 12 bases between.

V usage is TRBV5-6 and J usage is TRBJ1-6; D ambiguous. V was clipped by 3 bases and J by 7 bases, with 20 bases between them. Germline lookup yields CDR1 SGHDT and CDR2 YYEEEE. The CDR3 totals 17 residues. The CDR3 here is CASSWLGRPSGNSPLHF. As DNA, the CDR3 is TGTGCCAGCAGCTGGCTAGGACGGCCCTCGGGGAATTCACCCCTCCACTTT.

The chain is built from TRBV18 and TRBJ1-2; 7 nucleotides agree with TRBD1. This CDR3 is built from 15 residues. The germline CDR1 and CDR2 sequences are KGHSH and LQKENI. Unmatched junction bases numbered 7, after V lost 2 bases and J lost 4 bases. CDR3 residues: CASSPGQAGSYGYTF. CDR3 nucleotides: TGTGCCAGCTCACCAGGACAGGCTGGGAGCTATGGCTACACCTTC.

The chain employs TRBV5-5 and TRBJ2-3; TRBD1 matches at 7 bases. V lost 4 bases and J lost 6; bases outside the gene matches: 8. The CDR3 length is 14 residues. Germline CDR1 is SGHKS and CDR2 is YYEKEE (reference sequence). CDR3 sequence: CASSLGTAGDTQYF. Written as DNA, the CDR3 is TGTGCCAGCAGCCTCGGGACAGCTGGGGATACGCAGTATTTT.

V gene TRBV6-6 combines with J gene TRBJ2-1; D call uncertain. CDR1 and CDR2 (germline): MNHNY, SVGAGI (reference sequence). Deletions cut 6 bases from V and 4 bases from J, with 10 bases between. This CDR3 comprises 13 residues. The CDR3, as DNA: TGTGCCAGCAGCCGGCCGGAGTACAATGAGCAGTTCTTC. This translates into CASSRPEYNEQFF.

This clone was seen only a few times. This chain joins TRBV9 and TRBJ1-4; 7 positions match TRBD1. Germline V gene lookup returns CDR1 SGDLS and CDR2 YYNGEE. The CDR3 consists of 14 residues. V shed 6 bases, J shed 5 bases, and the junction held 7 bases outside the gene matches. The CDR3 is CASTPTGQNEKLFF. CDR3 nucleotide sequence: TGTGCCAGCACCCCGACAGGGCAAAATGAAAAACTGTTTTTT.

This rearrangement joins TRBV28 to TRBJ1-4; the match to TRBD1 covers 7 bases. The V segment lost 8 bases and the J segment 2 bases; nucleotides outside the gene matches: 5. Germline CDR1 reads MDHEN; CDR2 reads SYDVKM. The CDR3 is 14 residues long. CDR3 loop: CASRQGGTNEKLFF. In nucleotides, the CDR3 is TGTGCCAGCCGTCAGGGGGGCACTAATGAAAAACTGTTTTTT.

The genes are TRBV2 and TRBJ2-6, with D hard to call. Germline assignment: CDR1 SNHLY and CDR2 FYNNEI. This CDR3 has 15 amino acids. Trimming shortened V by 5 bases and J by 0 bases, and 8 bases separated the two germline ends. In nucleotides, the CDR3 is TGTGCCAGCAGTTCCGACATCTCTGGGGCCAACGTCCTGACTTTC. Translating gives CASSSDISGANVLTF. The full variable domain, rest sourced from reference TRBV2 and TRBJ2-6, is EPEVTQTPSHQVTQMGQEVILRCVPISNHLYFYWYRQILGQKVEFLVSFYNNEISEKSEIFDDQFSVERPDGSNFTLKIRSTKLEDSAMYFCASSSDISGANVLTFGAGSRLTVL.